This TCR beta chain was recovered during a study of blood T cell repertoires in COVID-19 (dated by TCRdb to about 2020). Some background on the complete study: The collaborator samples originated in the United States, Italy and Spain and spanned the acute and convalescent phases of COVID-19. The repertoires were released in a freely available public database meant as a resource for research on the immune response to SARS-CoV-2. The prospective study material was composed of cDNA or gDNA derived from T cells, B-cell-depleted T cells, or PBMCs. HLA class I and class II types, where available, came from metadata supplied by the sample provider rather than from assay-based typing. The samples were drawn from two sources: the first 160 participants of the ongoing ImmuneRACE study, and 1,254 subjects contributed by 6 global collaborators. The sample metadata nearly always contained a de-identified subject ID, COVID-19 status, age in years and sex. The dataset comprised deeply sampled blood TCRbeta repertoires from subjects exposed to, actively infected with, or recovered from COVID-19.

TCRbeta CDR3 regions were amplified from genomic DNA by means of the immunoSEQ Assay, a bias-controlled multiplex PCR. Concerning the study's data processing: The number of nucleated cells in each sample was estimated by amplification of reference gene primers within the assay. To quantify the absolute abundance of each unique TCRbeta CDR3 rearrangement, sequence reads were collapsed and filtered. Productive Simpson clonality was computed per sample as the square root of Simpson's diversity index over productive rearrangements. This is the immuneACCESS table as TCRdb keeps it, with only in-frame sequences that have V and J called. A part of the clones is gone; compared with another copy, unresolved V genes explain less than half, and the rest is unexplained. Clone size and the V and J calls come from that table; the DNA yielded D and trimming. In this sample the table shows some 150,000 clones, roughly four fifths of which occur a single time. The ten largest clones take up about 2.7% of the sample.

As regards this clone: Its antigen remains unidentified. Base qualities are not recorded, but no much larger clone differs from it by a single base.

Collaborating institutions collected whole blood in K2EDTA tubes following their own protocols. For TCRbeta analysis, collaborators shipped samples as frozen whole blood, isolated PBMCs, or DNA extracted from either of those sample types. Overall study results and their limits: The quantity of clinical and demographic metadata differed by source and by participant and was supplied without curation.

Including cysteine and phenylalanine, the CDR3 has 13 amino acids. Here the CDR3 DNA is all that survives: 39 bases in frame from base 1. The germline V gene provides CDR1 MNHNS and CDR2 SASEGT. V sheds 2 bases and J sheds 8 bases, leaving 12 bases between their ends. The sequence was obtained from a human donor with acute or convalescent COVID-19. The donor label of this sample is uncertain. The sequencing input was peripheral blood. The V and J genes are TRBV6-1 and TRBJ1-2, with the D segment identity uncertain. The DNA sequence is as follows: TGTGCCAGCAGTGAAACTCCCGACTGGGGCTACACCTTC. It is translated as CASSETPDWGYTF.